The present entry profiles one T cell receptor beta chain with its context. Its antigen specificity is not known. Qualities for individual bases were not recorded, and no much larger clone is one base off. This specimen belongs to a study of cytomegalovirus exposure and HLA in healthy donors listed by TCRdb under 2017. Regarding the complete study: An earlier analysis of approximately 640 of the donors reported 250 to 300 Gb of sequence data and roughly 100 million unique TCR beta sequences from about 200 million T cells. Roughly 300 gigabases of sequencing data and approximately 85 million unique TCR sequences were included in an early release covering around 650 HLA-typed donors. Of the roughly 430 genotyped donors, approximately 83% fell in the genetic ancestry cluster associated with self-reported Caucasian donors. The study aimed to test whether cataloging public T cell receptors could reveal signatures of past pathogen exposure. The T cell repertoires of 666 subjects were profiled by immunosequencing and related to cytomegalovirus serostatus. A separate validation cohort of more than 100 different subjects was used in addition to the approximately 640-subject first cohort. The study combined high-throughput TCR immunosequencing, statistical association of individual TCRs with disease status, and machine learning to predict cytomegalovirus infection status. A later analysis re-examined previously published TCR beta repertoires from roughly 720 donors and added high-resolution HLA genotyping to investigate patterns of TCR occurrence. The later analysis used no new phenotypic data to find candidate immune exposures, relying instead on TCR beta sequences and their occurrence across donors. An earlier analysis of 587 of the donors applied high-throughput TCR beta sequencing to assess whether each TCR beta V gene segment acted as functional or pseudogenic. Donor age, sex, ethnicity and CMV serostatus were compiled together with the repertoire data. A later genetic analysis took genome-wide SNP genotypes for about three fifths of the 666 donors and used that subset as a discovery cohort. All discovery cohort repertoires had been generated on a single sequencing platform. HLA typing covered class I and class II loci at four-digit resolution. Typing coverage varied by locus: roughly 620-630 donors for A, B, C, DRB1 and DQB1; 500 to 550 for DQA1; approximately 610 for DPA1; roughly 450 for DPB1. Because of strong linkage in the cohort, a handful of DR-DQ haplotypes were treated as single units for association and clustering. Across 300 to 500 genotyped donors of the cohort, an average of about 240,000 unique TCR beta nucleotide sequences per donor were sequenced, and 15% to 20% of those sequences were non-productive. What the study reported, not specific to this receptor: In vitro tests confirmed that three of the cytomegalovirus-associated TCR beta chains recognize cytomegalovirus antigens. Most CMV-associated TCR beta chains appeared to be HLA-restricted in a later analysis, and the HLA associations seemed to be driven largely by CMV exposure. Some IMGT-functional V segments, including TRBV6-2 and TRBV6-3, could not be told apart with the 87-base-pair reads, so those segments were excluded. It was suggested by the authors that the approach could potentially be generalized to other disease states and immunological phenotypes. Because HLA typing was unavailable for some donors at each locus, only the typed subset was used in association tests. A further reported finding was that TCR beta sequences accurately predicted the HLA-A and HLA-B alleles for most subjects in the first cohort. In the study, around 150 TCR beta chains were listed as associated with cytomegalovirus. According to a later genetic analysis, donors in an Asian-associated ancestry cluster had fewer N-insertions in productive TCRs than the approximately 670-donor mean. In a later analysis, HLA-associated TCR beta chains showed more clonal expansion and lower generation probabilities than non-associated chains that were equally common. Sequencing depth was assumed to be roughly uniform across donors in the presence/absence analyses, though that assumption may not hold. At a false discovery rate of 0.05, a later analysis linked 15,000 to 20,000 TCR beta sequences to specific HLA alleles. Most TCR sequences were observed very rarely across donors, whereas some public TCRs were present in many individuals. Several of the top co-occurrence clusters appeared to be linked to parvovirus B19, influenza, CMV and Epstein-Barr virus, according to a later analysis. Assigning TCR associations to individual alleles was difficult when HLA alleles, especially DR and DQ, strongly co-occurred. A cluster of highly shared sequence variants was judged likely to represent a technical artifact of the sequencing pipeline. The classifier was reported to diagnose cytomegalovirus status with high specificity and sensitivity in both the original and validation cohorts. Immune exposure information for the cohort was limited to CMV serostatus. According to a later analysis, TCR association rates differed among HLA loci, with DRB1 alleles showing the most associated TCRs and HLA-C alleles showing the fewest. An earlier analysis of 450 to 750 of the donors showed that most TCR beta V segments appeared in productive rearrangements either about 87% or about 30% of the time, which broadly matched IMGT annotations. V-gene and J-gene trimming of TCR beta chains was associated with a missense DCLRE1C variant in a later genetic analysis, and the association was replicated in an independent cohort. The earlier analysis of about 600 of the donors excluded some 16 rarely observed V segments, including chromosome 9 orphons, because counts were too low. The cohort was sequenced for TCR beta chains only, and without alpha or paired-chain data the features that could be detected were limited. Linkage disequilibrium might explain the correlated functional status among segregating V segments, but an unknown experimental factor could not be excluded.

V gives up 2 bases and J gives up 3 bases, and the segment between their germline ends measures 13 bases. Counted from cysteine to phenylalanine, this CDR3 has 16 amino acids. Only the CDR3 region is kept as DNA, spanning 48 bases read in frame from base 1. In the germline V gene, CDR1 corresponds to KGHSH and CDR2 to LQKENI. Library preparation was by the immunoSEQ multiplex PCR assay. For the multiplex PCR, a mixture combining 60 forward primers for TCR Vbeta segments and 13 reverse primers for TCR Jbeta segments was used. Amplification of the CDR3 region of rearranged TCR beta genes was performed with a multiplex PCR assay on genomic DNA. The amplified TCR beta libraries were sequenced on the Illumina HiSeq System as 87-base-pair reads. On the authors' methods: A later analysis counted about 80 million unique TCR beta chains across the 550 to 700 repertoires, and roughly 10 million of these chains were shared by at least two donors. To remove PCR and sequencing errors, raw reads were error-corrected and collapsed into unique sequences using a nearest-neighbor algorithm that merged closely related sequences. V, D and J gene segments were assigned by aligning CDR3 sequences to IMGT reference sequences. Each retained sequence needed at least a six-nucleotide match to both a V gene segment and a J gene segment. A rearrangement was called productive if the CDR3 had no stop codons and remained in frame with V and J, and every other rearrangement was called non-productive. Following IMGT convention, CDR3 was defined as the stretch from the second conserved V-encoded cysteine to the conserved J-encoded phenylalanine. Sequences without an unambiguous match to a single V gene segment were excluded from the earlier analysis of 450 to 750 of the donors. In an earlier analysis of several hundred of the donors, a V segment was called functional when productive rearrangements were above 56.7%, and segregating when the standard deviation between donors exceeded 5%. To diagnose cytomegalovirus status from the catalog of TCR beta chain sequences, a statistical classification framework was built. In a later analysis, TCR nucleotide sequences were compared against IMGT/GENE-DB human TR gene sequences so that V and J genes could be assigned. In a later analysis, CDR3 sequences and most-parsimonious VDJ recombination scenarios were assigned using the TCRdist pipeline. In a later analysis, each TCR beta chain was defined by its CDR3 amino acid sequence together with its V-gene family, and reads lacking a unique V-gene family were excluded. To address suspected cross-contamination and a sequencing artifact, a later analysis removed a few hundred highly shared, low-generation-probability nucleotide sequences. In a later analysis, a clonal expansion index for each public chain was calculated from normalized within-repertoire ranks of inferred template counts. In a later analysis, generation probabilities were computed using a VDJ recombination model fitted to out-of-frame rearrangements, and the results were checked against IGoR. Hypergeometric tests were used in a later analysis to score TCR-TCR, TCR-HLA and TCR-CMV co-occurrence, with a repertoire-size bias correction applied to the TCR pairs. False discovery rates were estimated in a later analysis by permuting HLA or CMV assignments 20 times. In a later analysis, co-occurring TCRs were grouped with DBSCAN, and TCRdist sequence similarity was added when clustering was performed within HLA-allele-positive subsets. For co-occurrence clustering, repertoires with fewer than 30,000 or more than 120,000 public chains were excluded, along with about five repertoires with anomalous nucleotide sharing. TCRdb limited this immuneACCESS table to in-frame rearrangements with V and J called. A share of clones is missing; checked studies link under half to unresolved V genes, and the rest is unexplained. Clone size and V and J calls were adopted from that table, with D and trimming inferred from the DNA. Recorded for this sample are 180,000 or so clones; over 60% of them occurred a single time. The ten largest clonotypes hold around 1.5% of the sample.

The cohort consisted of 600 to 750 healthy bone marrow donors. At the time of sampling, all cohort members were nominally healthy, though unrecorded immune exposures were likely present. The donor tested CMV seronegative and was one of the 352 seronegative cohort members. A peripheral blood sample was collected from each donor, and TCR beta sequencing was performed on peripheral blood mononuclear cells. Genomic DNA was extracted from the blood cell samples with the Qiagen DNeasy Blood Extraction Kit. The rearrangement combines TRBV18 with TRBJ2-2; the D gene remains uncertain. The origin of this receptor is a man younger than 35 in good health and CMV-seronegative. The sample comprised PBMCs. The nucleotides read TGTGCCAGCTCACCAGTTCCCCCTCCGGACACCGGGGAGCTGTTTTTT. Its coded protein is CASSPVPPPDTGELFF.